Below are 24 T cell receptor beta chains sequenced from a single sample in a study of blood T cell repertoires in COVID-19. Sequencing used immunoSEQ multiplex PCR; TCRdb keeps in-frame clones, though not all of them. This sample carries tens of thousands of clones, about 87% of them seen once, and the ten largest clones take about 9.8%. Source material: peripheral blood. These receptors were collected from a human donor in a cohort sampled during active COVID-19.

The chain carries TRBV19 and TRBJ1-2; TRBD1 matches at 7 bases. Germline trimming cut 6 bases from V and 2 bases from J; bases unmatched to any gene: 9. This CDR3 is 15 amino acids long. Germline values: CDR1 LNHDA, CDR2 SQIVND (reference sequence). The DNA for the CDR3 is TGTGCCAGTAGAACTGGACAGGCGGGCAACTATGGCTACACCTTC. This encodes CASRTGQAGNYGYTF.

This clone was picked up a small number of times. This chain uses TRBV4-2 with TRBJ2-7; TRBD1 matches at 10 bases. The ends lost 3 bases at V and 2 bases at J; junction bases unmatched: 1. Germline-derived CDR1 and CDR2 are LGHNA and YNFKEQ. This CDR3 has 14 residues. Here the CDR3 reads CASSQGQGTYEQYF. The DNA of the CDR3 is TGTGCCAGCAGCCAGGGACAGGGGACCTACGAGCAGTACTTC.

The chain joins TRBV11-3 to TRBJ1-1, with D hard to call. Trimming pared 2 bases from V and 8 bases from J, leaving 12 bases between. The germline CDR1 and CDR2 sequences are SGHNT and YENEEA. There are 13 residues in the CDR3. The CDR3 loop is CASSLTETSEAFF. The CDR3 bases are TGTGCCAGCAGCTTAACAGAGACAAGCGAAGCTTTCTTT.

This clone has just a few counts. V and J are TRBV7-3 and TRBJ2-1; 7 nucleotides agree with TRBD2. CDR3 length: 15 residues. Unmatched junction bases numbered 7, after V lost 2 bases and J lost 6 bases. The V gene's germline CDR1 is SGHTA and CDR2 FQGTGA. CDR3 amino acids: CASSLSAGASNEQFF. DNA for the CDR3: TGTGCCAGCAGCTTATCGGCGGGAGCGTCCAATGAGCAGTTCTTC.

The CDR3 loop reads CASSKMPDRGQPQHF. Written as DNA, the CDR3 is TGTGCCAGCAGCAAAATGCCGGACAGGGGACAGCCCCAGCATTTT. This rearrangement joins TRBV5-8 to TRBJ1-5, with 9 nucleotides matching TRBD1. The CDR3 consists of 15 residues. CDR1 SGHTS and CDR2 YDEGEE come from the germline V gene. Germline trimming cut 4 bases from V and 7 bases from J; bases unmatched to any gene: 9.

The chain uses TRBV27 and TRBJ1-1; D not resolved. Germline CDR1 and CDR2: MNHEY and SMNVEV (reference sequence). The CDR3 has 13 amino acids. V was trimmed by 2 bases and J by 4 bases, leaving 8 bases between them. The CDR3 is CASSLNGGTEAFF. CDR3 bases: TGTGCCAGCAGTTTAAATGGAGGCACTGAAGCTTTCTTT.

This clone came up once. This sequence joins TRBV6-5 and TRBJ2-7; 9 positions agree with TRBD1. The V segment lost 6 bases and the J segment 3 bases; nucleotides outside the gene matches: 3. The CDR3 consists of 13 residues. Per the germline V gene, CDR1 is MNHEY and CDR2 is SVGAGI. The CDR3 DNA sequence: TGTGCCAGCAGGGGGGGACAGGGCTACGAGCAGTACTTC. Translation gives CASRGGQGYEQYF.

The chain recombines TRBV7-2 with TRBJ1-3; D might be TRBD1 (5 bases). V was cut by 4 bases and J by 1 base, with 8 bases left in between. This CDR3 is built from 14 residues. Germline assignment: CDR1 SGHTA and CDR2 FQGNSA. The CDR3 protein is CASSYGTSGNTIYF. The CDR3 DNA is TGTGCCAGCAGCTATGGGACTTCTGGAAACACCATATATTTT.

This clone has a single count. The chain joins TRBV2 to TRBJ2-3; 7 nucleotides line up with TRBD1. The germline CDR1 and CDR2 sequences are SNHLY and FYNNEI. This CDR3 is 15 amino acids long. V was pared by 2 bases and J by 2 bases, with 4 bases of the junction left unmatched. CDR3 sequence: CASSERGPTTDTQYF. DNA of the CDR3: TGTGCCAGCAGTGAAAGGGGGCCCACCACAGATACGCAGTATTTT.

This chain joins TRBV11-2 and TRBJ2-3, with D tentatively TRBD2 (5 bases). CDR3 length equals 12 residues. V lost 5 bases and J 4 bases, leaving 7 bases between the germline ends. Germline V CDR1 and CDR2: SGHAT, FQNNGV. CDR3 in amino acids: CASSHGADTQYF. The DNA for the CDR3 is TGTGCCAGCAGCCACGGGGCAGATACGCAGTATTTT.

This clone was recorded only once. The chain couples TRBV5-4 to TRBJ1-1; D gene uncertain. Trimming took off 2 bases at V and 1 base at J, with 12 bases between the two ends. The CDR3 length is 15 residues. Germline lookup yields CDR1 SGHNT and CDR2 YYREEE (reference sequence). The CDR3 sequence: CASSLRGPGNTEAFF. The DNA of the CDR3 is TGTGCCAGCAGCTTAAGAGGCCCTGGGAACACTGAAGCTTTCTTT. Complete variable domain (other parts from reference TRBV5-4 and TRBJ1-1): ETGVTQSPTHLIKTRGQQVTLRCSSQSGHNTVSWYQQALGQGPQFIFQYYREEENGRGNFPPRFSGLQFPNYSSELNVNALELDDSALYLCASSLRGPGNTEAFFGQGTRLTVV.

This sequence joins TRBV6-6 and TRBJ2-3; 11 bases line up with TRBD1. This CDR3 spans 15 amino acids. V shed 6 bases and J 4 bases; nucleotides not matched to a gene: 6. The germline V gene encodes CDR1 MNHNY and CDR2 SVGAGI (reference sequence). The CDR3 DNA is TGTGCCAGCAGGCAGGGACAGGGGGGCGCAGATACGCAGTATTTT. Amino acids: CASRQGQGGADTQYF.

V is TRBV18 and J is TRBJ2-7, with 8 positions matching TRBD1. CDR3 size: 17 residues. V lost 1 base, J lost 1 base, and 9 bases stayed unmatched. Germline V lookup: CDR1 KGHSH, CDR2 LQKENI. The DNA for the CDR3 is TGTGCCAGCTCACCACGGGCGAAGACAGGGGTGTCCTACGAGCAGTACTTC. Residues: CASSPRAKTGVSYEQYF.

Here the CDR3 reads CASSLIPGENTGELFF. The CDR3 nucleotides are TGTGCCAGCAGCTTAATTCCCGGGGAGAACACCGGGGAGCTGTTTTTT. J is TRBJ2-2 and V is TRBV7-3; D possibly corresponds to TRBD2 (5 bases). Germline-derived CDR1 and CDR2 are SGHTA and FQGTGA. The germline V and J ends were trimmed by 1 base and 1 base, with 10 bases remaining between them. CDR3 length equals 16 residues.

This rearrangement joins TRBV7-9 to TRBJ1-3, with TRBD1 identical over 8 bases. V lost 5 bases, J lost 7 bases, and 10 bases stayed unmatched. CDR3 length: 15 amino acids. CDR1 SEHNR and CDR2 FQNEAQ come from the germline V gene (reference sequence). The CDR3 nucleotides are TGTGCCAGCAGCCTTCGAGGGACAGGCCACAACACCATATATTTT. Its translation: CASSLRGTGHNTIYF.

This chain connects TRBV30 to TRBJ2-6, with 7 bases fitting TRBD1. Germline CDR1 GTSNPN, CDR2 SVGIG (reference sequence). The CDR3 contains 17 residues. J was trimmed by 4 bases and V by 2 bases; bases with no gene match: 11. The CDR3 reads CAWSPKTGKSGANVLTF. As DNA, the CDR3 is TGTGCCTGGAGTCCCAAGACAGGGAAGTCGGGGGCCAACGTCCTGACTTTC.

The chain couples TRBV7-4 to TRBJ2-7; D perhaps matches TRBD2 (6 bases). Germline CDR1 reads SGHVT; CDR2 reads SQSDAQ. The V and J ends lost 9 bases and 4 bases respectively, with 16 bases between them. This CDR3 has 13 residues. The CDR3 loop reads CARPRGAAYEQYF. The CDR3 nucleotides are TGTGCCAGACCCCGCGGGGCGGCGTACGAGCAGTACTTC.

The V gene is TRBV20-1, the J gene TRBJ2-5, with TRBD1 matching over 10 bases. CDR3 length equals 14 residues. J lost 5 bases, V lost 3 bases, and 6 bases had no gene match. Germline CDR1 is DFQATT and CDR2 is SNEGSKA (reference sequence). CDR3 DNA sequence: TGCAGTGCTAGTGGGACAGGGGCCCTTGAGACCCAGTACTTC. Encoded protein: CSASGTGALETQYF.

The gene calls are TRBV28 and TRBJ1-6; TRBD1 is a possible D gene (6 bases). This CDR3 contains 13 residues. CDR1 is MDHEN, CDR2 SYDVKM, per germline. V lost 6 bases and J lost 9, with 12 bases in between. The CDR3 DNA follows: TGTGCCAGCAGAGGGGGTCTGGTTTCACCCCTCCACTTT. Translation: CASRGGLVSPLHF.

The rearrangement joins TRBV28 to TRBJ2-7; TRBD1 agrees at 7 bases. Unmatched junction bases numbered 7, after V lost 8 bases and J lost 0 bases. The CDR3 length is 14 residues. The germline gives CDR1 MDHEN, CDR2 SYDVKM. The CDR3 sequence: CASQQGISSYEQYF. The CDR3 nucleotides read TGTGCCAGCCAACAGGGGATTAGCTCCTACGAGCAGTACTTC. The full variable domain, in which reference TRBV28 and TRBJ2-7 provide the parts outside the CDR3, is DVKVTQSSRYLVKRTGEKVFLECVQDMDHENMFWYRQDPGLGLRLIYFSYDVKMKEKGDIPEGYSVSREKKERFSLILESASTNQTSMYLCASQQGISSYEQYFGPGTRLTVT.

This sequence joins TRBV7-3 and TRBJ2-1, with D tentatively TRBD2 (6 bases). Germline V gives CDR1 SGHTA, CDR2 FQGTGA. V was cut by 2 bases and J by 1 base, with 6 bases left in between. CDR3 length: 14 residues. Here the CDR3 reads CASSLRGSYNEQFF. The CDR3 DNA follows: TGTGCCAGCAGCTTACGGGGGTCCTACAATGAGCAGTTCTTC.

V usage is TRBV5-1 and J usage is TRBJ2-6; 11 positions match TRBD1. The CDR3 sequence is 23 residues long. In germline, CDR1 is SGHRS, CDR2 YFSETQ. The trim removed 0 bases at V and 1 base at J, leaving 18 bases unmatched. As DNA, the CDR3 is TGCGCCAGCAGCTTGGCAGGGGACAGGGGGTGGCAGATCCCCCTATCTGGGGCCAACGTCCTGACTTTC. Translated: CASSLAGDRGWQIPLSGANVLTF.

The rearrangement uses TRBV5-1 and TRBJ1-2, with 8 bases that match TRBD1. The germline CDR1 and CDR2 sequences are SGHRS and YFSETQ. Trimming at V came to 4 bases and at J to 3 bases, leaving 2 bases not matched to a gene. CDR3 length: 13 amino acids. The CDR3 DNA reads TGCGCCAGCAGCCTGGACAGGGACTATGGCTACACCTTC. It yields the protein CASSLDRDYGYTF.

The CDR3 nucleotides read TGTGCCAGCAGTAGTTCGGGACTAGGATACAATGAGCAGTTCTTC. This translates into CASSSSGLGYNEQFF. The J gene is TRBJ2-1, the V gene TRBV6-5, with TRBD2 matching 8 bases. With 5 bases clipped from V and 4 bases from J, the junction kept 7 bases outside the gene matches. The CDR3 loop spans 15 amino acids. Germline CDR1 and CDR2: MNHEY and SVGAGI.